This TCR beta chain was sequenced during a study of Ad26.COV2.S vaccination and SARS-CoV-2 variants. The wider study: A participant enrolled in the COV1001 Ad26.COV2.S trial arm provided the sample. Study conclusions and caveats: Analytic work on TCR breadth and depth might have understated the full extent of total T cell responses. Substantial breadth was reportedly displayed by spike-specific CD8+ and CD4+ T cell responses after vaccination.

Treatment indicated: roughly 18 received Ad26.COV2.S at low or high dose, single or two shots; 5 received placebo; per-sample allocation not given. Sampling happened 63 days after the first vaccine or placebo injection. This clone was seen just once. Its matching antigen is unknown. Germline CDR1 MNHNS, CDR2 SASEGT. This CDR3 contains 12 residues. The germline V and J ends were trimmed by 8 bases and 0 bases, with 5 bases remaining between them. Assay used: immunoSEQ multiplex PCR; TCRdb lists only in-frame clones, some missing. This table has 300,000 to 350,000 clones, around four fifths appearing once.

The sequencing here drew on peripheral blood, taken in a trial of Ad26.COV2.S vaccine versus placebo. This clonotype originated in a person between 18 and 60 years old who received the Ad26.COV2.S COVID-19 vaccine or a placebo. V gene TRBV6-1 combines with J gene TRBJ1-3, with D uncertain. The CDR3: CASAFSGNTIYF. CDR3 sequence (DNA): TGTGCCAGCGCCTTCTCTGGAAACACCATATATTTT.